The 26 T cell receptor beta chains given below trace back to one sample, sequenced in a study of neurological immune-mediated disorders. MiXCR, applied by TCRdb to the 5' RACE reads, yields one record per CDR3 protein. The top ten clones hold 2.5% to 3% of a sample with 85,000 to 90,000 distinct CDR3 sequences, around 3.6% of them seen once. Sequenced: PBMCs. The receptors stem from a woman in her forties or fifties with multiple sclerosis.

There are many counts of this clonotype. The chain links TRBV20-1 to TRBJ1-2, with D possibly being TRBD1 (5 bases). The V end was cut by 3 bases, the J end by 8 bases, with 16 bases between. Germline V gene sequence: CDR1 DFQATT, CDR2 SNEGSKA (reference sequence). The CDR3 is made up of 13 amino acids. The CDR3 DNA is TGCAGTGCTAGTTCGTCGGGGGTTCAGGGCTACACCTTC. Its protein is CSASSSGVQGYTF.

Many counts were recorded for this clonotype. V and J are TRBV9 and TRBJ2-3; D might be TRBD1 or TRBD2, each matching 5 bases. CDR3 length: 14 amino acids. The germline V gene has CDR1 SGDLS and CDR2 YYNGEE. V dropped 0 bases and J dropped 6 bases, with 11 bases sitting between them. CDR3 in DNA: TGTGCCAGCAGCGTAGGGGGGTCTAGGGATACGCAGTATTTT. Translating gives CASSVGGSRDTQYF. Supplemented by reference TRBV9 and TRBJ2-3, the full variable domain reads DSGVTQTPKHLITATGQRVTLRCSPRSGDLSVYWYQQSLDQGLQFLIQYYNGEERAKGNILERFSAQQFPDLHSELNLSSLELGDSALYFCASSVGGSRDTQYFGPGTRLTVL.

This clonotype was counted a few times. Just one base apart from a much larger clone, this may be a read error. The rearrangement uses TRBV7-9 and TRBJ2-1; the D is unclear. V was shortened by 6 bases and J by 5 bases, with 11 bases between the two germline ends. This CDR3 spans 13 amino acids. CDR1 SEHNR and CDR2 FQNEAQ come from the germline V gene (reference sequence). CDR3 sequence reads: CASRLKGNNEQFF. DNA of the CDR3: TGTGCCAGCAGGTTAAAGGGTAACAATGAGCAGTTCTTC.

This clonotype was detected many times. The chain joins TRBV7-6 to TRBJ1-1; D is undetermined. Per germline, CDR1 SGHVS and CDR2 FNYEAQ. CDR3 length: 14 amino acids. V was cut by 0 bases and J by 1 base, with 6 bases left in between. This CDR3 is CASSLALENTEAFF. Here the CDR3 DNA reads TGTGCCAGCAGCTTAGCTTTGGAGAACACTGAAGCTTTCTTT.

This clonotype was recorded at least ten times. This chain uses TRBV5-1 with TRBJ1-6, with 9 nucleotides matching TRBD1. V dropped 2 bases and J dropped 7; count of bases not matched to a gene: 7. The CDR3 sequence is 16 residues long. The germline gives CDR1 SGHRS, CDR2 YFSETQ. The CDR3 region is CASSFRTGVRNSPLHF. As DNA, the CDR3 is TGCGCCAGCAGCTTCCGGACAGGGGTCCGAAATTCACCCCTCCACTTT.

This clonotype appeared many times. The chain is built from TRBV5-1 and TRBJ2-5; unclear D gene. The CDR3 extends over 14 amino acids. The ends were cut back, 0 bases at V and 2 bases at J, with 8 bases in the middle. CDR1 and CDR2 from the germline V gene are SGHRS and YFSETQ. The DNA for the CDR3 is TGCGCCAGCAGCTTGGAACGCGGACAAGAGACCCAGTACTTC. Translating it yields CASSLERGQETQYF.

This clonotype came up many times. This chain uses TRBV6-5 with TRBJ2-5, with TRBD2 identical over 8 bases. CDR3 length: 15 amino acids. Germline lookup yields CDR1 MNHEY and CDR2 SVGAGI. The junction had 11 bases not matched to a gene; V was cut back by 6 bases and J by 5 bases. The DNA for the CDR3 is TGTGCCAGCAGCCTCGGGGGGGTCGGTGGGGAGACCCAGTACTTC. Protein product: CASSLGGVGGETQYF.

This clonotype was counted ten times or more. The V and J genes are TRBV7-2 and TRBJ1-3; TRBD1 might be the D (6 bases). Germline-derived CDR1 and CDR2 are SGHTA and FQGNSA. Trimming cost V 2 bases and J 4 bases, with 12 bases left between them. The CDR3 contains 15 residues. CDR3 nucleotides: TGTGCCAGCAGCTTACGGGGGCGGGCGGGAAACACCATATATTTT. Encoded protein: CASSLRGRAGNTIYF. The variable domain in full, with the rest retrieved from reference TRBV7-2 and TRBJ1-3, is GAGVSQSPSNKVTEKGKDVELRCDPISGHTALYWYRQSLGQGLEFLIYFQGNSAPDKSGLPSDRFSAERTGGSVSTLTIQRTQQEDSAVYLCASSLRGRAGNTIYFGEGSWLTVV.

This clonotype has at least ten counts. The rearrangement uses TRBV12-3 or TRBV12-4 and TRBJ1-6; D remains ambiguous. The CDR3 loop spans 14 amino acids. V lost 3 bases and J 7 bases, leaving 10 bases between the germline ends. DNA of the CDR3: TGTGCCAGCAGTTTCGTGCAAAAGAATTCACCCCTCCACTTT. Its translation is CASSFVQKNSPLHF.

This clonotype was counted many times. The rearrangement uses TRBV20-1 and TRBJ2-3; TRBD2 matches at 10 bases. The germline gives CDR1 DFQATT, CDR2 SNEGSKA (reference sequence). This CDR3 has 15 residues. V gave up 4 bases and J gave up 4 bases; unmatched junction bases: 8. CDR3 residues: CSAKGAGGPPDTQYF. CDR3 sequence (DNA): TGCAGTGCTAAAGGAGCGGGGGGGCCGCCAGATACGCAGTATTTT.

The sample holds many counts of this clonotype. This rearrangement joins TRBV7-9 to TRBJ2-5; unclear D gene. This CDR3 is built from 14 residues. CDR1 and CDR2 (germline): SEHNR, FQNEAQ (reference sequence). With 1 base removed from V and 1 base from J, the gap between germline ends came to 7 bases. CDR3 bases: TGTGCCAGCAGCTTAGTGGACGGCCAAGAGACCCAGTACTTC. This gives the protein CASSLVDGQETQYF. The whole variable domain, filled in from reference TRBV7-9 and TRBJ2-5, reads DTGVSQNPRHKITKRGQNVTFRCDPISEHNRLYWYRQTLGQGPEFLTYFQNEAQLEKSRLLSDRFSAERPKGSFSTLEIQRTEQGDSAMYLCASSLVDGQETQYFGPGTRLLVL.

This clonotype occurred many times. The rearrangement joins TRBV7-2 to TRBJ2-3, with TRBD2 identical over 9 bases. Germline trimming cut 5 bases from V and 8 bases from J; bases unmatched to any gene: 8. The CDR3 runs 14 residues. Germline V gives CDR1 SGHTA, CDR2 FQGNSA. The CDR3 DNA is TGTGCCAGCAGCCAGGCGGGGGGGATGGGTACGCAGTATTTT. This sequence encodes CASSQAGGMGTQYF.

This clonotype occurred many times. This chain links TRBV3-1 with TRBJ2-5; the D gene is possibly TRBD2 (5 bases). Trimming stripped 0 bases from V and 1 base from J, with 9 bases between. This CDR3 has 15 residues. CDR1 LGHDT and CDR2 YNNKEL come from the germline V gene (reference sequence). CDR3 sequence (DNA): TGTGCCAGCAGCCAAGATAGAGGGCTCCAAGAGACCCAGTACTTC. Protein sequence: CASSQDRGLQETQYF.

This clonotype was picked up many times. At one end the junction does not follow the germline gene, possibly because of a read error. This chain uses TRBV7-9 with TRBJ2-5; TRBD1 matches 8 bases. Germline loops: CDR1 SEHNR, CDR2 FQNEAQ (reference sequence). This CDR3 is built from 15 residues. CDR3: CASSHLAGQVSEFEF. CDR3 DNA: TGTGCCAGCAGCCACCTGGCGGGACAGGTCTCAGAATTCGAGTTC.

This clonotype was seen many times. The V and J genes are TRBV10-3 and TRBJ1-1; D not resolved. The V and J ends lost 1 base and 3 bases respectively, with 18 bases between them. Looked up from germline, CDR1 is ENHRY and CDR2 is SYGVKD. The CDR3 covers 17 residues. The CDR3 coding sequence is TGTGCCATCAGTGAGTTCACCTCCGCGGGAGGTTACACTGAAGCTTTCTTT. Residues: CAISEFTSAGGYTEAFF.

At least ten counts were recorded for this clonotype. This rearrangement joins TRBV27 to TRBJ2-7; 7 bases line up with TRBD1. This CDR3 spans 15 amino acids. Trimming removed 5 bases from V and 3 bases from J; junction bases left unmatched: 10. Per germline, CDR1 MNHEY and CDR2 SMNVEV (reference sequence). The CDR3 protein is CASSLSGTASYEQYF. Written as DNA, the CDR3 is TGTGCCAGCAGTCTTTCCGGGACAGCAAGCTACGAGCAGTACTTC.

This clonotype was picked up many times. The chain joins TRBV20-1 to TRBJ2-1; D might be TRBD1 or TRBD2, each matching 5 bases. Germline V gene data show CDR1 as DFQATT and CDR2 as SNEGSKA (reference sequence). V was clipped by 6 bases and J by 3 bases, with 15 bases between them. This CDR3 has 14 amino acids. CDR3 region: CSAYGDGYYNEQFF. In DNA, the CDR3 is TGCAGTGCATATGGGGACGGCTACTACAATGAGCAGTTCTTC.

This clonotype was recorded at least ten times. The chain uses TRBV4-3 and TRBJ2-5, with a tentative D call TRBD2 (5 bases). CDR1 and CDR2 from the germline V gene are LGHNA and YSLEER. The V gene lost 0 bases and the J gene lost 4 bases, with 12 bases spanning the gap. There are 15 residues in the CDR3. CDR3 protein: CASSQDRASPETQYF. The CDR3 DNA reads TGCGCCAGCAGCCAAGATCGGGCTAGCCCAGAGACCCAGTACTTC.

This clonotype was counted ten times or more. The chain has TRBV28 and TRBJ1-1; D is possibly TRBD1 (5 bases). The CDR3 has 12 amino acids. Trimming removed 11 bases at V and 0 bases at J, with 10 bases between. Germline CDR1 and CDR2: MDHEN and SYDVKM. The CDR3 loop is CAGQGLNTEAFF. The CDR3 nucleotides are TGTGCCGGGCAGGGTCTGAACACTGAAGCTTTCTTT.

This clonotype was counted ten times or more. CDR3 sequence (DNA): TGTGCCACCAAACTCGGACAGGTTGGGGAGACCCAGTACTTC. Protein: CATKLGQVGETQYF. This chain joins TRBV27 and TRBJ2-5, with TRBD1 matching 7 bases. CDR1 is MNHEY and CDR2 is SMNVEV in the germline V gene (reference sequence). The ends lost 10 bases at V and 5 bases at J; junction bases unmatched: 13. This CDR3 comprises 14 residues.

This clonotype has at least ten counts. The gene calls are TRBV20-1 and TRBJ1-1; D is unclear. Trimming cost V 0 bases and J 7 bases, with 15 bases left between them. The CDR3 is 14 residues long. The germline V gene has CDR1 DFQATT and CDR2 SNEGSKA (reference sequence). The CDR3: CSARDLKKGFEAFF. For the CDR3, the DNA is TGCAGTGCTAGAGATTTGAAAAAAGGGTTTGAAGCTTTCTTT.

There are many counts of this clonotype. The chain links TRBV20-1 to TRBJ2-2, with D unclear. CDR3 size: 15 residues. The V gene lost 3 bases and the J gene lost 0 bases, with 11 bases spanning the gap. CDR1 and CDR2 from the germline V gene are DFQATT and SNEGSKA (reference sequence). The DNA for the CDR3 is TGCAGTGCTAGCCCGTTGACCACGAACACCGGGGAGCTGTTTTTT. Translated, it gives CSASPLTTNTGELFF.

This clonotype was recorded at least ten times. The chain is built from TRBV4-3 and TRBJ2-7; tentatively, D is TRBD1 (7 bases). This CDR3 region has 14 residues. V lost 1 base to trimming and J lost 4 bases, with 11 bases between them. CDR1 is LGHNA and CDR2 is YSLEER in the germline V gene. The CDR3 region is CASSQASGGYEQYF. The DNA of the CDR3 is TGCGCCAGCAGCCAAGCATCAGGGGGGTACGAGCAGTACTTC.

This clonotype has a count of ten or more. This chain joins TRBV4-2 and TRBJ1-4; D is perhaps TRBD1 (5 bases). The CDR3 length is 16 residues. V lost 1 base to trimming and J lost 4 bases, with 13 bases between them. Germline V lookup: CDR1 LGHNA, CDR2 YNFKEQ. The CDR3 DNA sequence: TGTGCCAGCAGCCAAGTTTTCGGCAGGGTTAATGAAAAACTGTTTTTT. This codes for CASSQVFGRVNEKLFF.

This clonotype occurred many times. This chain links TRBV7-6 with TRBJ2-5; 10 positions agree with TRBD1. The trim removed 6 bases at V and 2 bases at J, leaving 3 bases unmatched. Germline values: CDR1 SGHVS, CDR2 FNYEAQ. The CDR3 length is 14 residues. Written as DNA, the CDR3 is TGTGCCAGCAGGGGACAGGGGAGACAAGAGACCCAGTACTTC. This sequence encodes CASRGQGRQETQYF.

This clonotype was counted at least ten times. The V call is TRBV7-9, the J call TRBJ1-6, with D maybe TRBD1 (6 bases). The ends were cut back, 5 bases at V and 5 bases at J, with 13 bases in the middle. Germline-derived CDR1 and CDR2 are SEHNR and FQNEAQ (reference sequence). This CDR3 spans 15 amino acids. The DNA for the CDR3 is TGTGCCAGCAGCAAAGAGGGGGGTAATAATTCACCCCTCCACTTT. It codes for CASSKEGGNNSPLHF.